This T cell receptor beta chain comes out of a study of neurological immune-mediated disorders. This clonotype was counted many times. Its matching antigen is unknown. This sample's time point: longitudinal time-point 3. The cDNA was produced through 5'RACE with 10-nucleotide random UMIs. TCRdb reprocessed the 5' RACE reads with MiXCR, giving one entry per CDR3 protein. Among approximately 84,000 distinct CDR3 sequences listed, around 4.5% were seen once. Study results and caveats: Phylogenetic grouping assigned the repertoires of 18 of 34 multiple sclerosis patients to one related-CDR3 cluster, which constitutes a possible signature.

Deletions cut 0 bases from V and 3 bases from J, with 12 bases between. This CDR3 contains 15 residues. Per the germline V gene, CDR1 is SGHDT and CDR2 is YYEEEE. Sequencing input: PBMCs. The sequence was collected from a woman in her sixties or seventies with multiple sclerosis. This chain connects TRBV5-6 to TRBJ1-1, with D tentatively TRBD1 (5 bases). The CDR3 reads CASSLVSGGYTEAFF. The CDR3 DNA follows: TGTGCCAGCAGCTTGGTCTCCGGGGGGTACACTGAAGCTTTCTTT.